The 3 T cell receptor beta chains in this list originate from one sample, sequenced in a study of T cell changes during pregnancy in multiple sclerosis. Data came from immunoSEQ multiplex PCR; TCRdb stores just in-frame clones and leaves some out. This table holds about 59,000 clones, roughly 94% found once. Sequenced here: CD8+ T cells from peripheral blood mononuclear cells, sampled after pregnancy. The origin of the receptors is a female donor with multiple sclerosis, enrolled in a pregnancy study.

The rearrangement links TRBV1 to TRBJ2-3; the table gives TRBD2 as D, unverified against the DNA. TRBV1 constitutes a pseudogene. CDR3 length equals 16 residues. CDR3 protein: CTSSRSTSGSPDTQYF. The CDR3, as DNA: TGCACCAGCAGCCGATCGACTAGCGGGAGTCCAGATACGCAGTATTTT.

The chain couples TRBV27 to TRBJ2-5; D is possibly TRBD1 (5 bases). This CDR3 region has 15 residues. V lost 6 bases, J lost 0 bases, and 14 bases lay in between. Germline loops: CDR1 MNHEY, CDR2 SMNVEV (reference sequence). CDR3 nucleotides: TGTGCCAGCAGGTGGGGCCAGAAAAACCAAGAGACCCAGTACTTC. Encoded protein: CASRWGQKNQETQYF.

The chain couples TRBV27 to TRBJ1-5, with no clear D. V shed 3 bases and J shed 6 bases, with 9 bases lying between them. CDR1 and CDR2 (germline): MNHEY, SMNVEV (reference sequence). There are 13 residues in the CDR3. As DNA, the CDR3 is TGTGCCAGCAGTTTTGTGGGCTCTCAGCCCCAGCATTTT. This translates into CASSFVGSQPQHF.